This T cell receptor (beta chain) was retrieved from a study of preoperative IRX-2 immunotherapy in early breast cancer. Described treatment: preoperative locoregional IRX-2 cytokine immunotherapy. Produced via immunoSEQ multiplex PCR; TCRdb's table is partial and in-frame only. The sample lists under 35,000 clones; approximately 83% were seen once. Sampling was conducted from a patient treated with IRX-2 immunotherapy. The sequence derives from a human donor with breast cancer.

The CDR3 sequence is CASSLEGQNNSPLHF. The CDR3 bases are TGTGCCAGCAGCTTAGAGGGACAGAATAATTCACCCCTCCACTTT. This chain uses TRBV11-3 with TRBJ1-6; 7 bases are a match to TRBD1. Per the germline V gene, CDR1 is SGHNT and CDR2 is YENEEA. CDR3 length: 15 amino acids. Trimming cost V 0 bases and J 5 bases; bases outside gene matches: 1. Full variable domain (remainder filled in from reference TRBV11-3 and TRBJ1-6): EAGVVQSPRYKIIEKKQPVAFWCNPISGHNTLYWYLQNLGQGPELLIRYENEEAVDDSQLPKDRFSAERLKGVDSTLKIQPAELGDSAVYLCASSLEGQNNSPLHFGNGTRLTVT.